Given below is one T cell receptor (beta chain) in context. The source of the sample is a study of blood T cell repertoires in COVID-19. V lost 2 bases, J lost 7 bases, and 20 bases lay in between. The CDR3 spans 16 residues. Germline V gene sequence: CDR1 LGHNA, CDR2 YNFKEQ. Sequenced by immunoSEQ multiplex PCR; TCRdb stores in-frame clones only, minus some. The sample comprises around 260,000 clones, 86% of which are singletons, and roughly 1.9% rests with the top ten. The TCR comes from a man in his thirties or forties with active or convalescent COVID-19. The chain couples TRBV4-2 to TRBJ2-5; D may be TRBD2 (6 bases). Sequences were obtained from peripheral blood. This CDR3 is CASSQPKGRGPRTQYF. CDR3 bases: TGTGCCAGCAGCCAACCAAAGGGGCGGGGACCCAGGACCCAGTACTTC.